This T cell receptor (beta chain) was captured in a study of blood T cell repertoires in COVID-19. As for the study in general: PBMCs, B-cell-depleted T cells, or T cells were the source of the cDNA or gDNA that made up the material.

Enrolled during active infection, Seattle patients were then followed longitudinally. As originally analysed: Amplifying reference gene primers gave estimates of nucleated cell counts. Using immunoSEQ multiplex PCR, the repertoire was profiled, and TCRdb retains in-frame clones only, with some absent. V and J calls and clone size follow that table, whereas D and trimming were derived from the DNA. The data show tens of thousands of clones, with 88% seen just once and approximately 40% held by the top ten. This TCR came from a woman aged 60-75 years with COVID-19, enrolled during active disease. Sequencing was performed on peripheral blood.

In DNA, the CDR3 is TGCGCCAGCGGGACTAGCTTGTACAATGAGCAGTTCTTC. This encodes CASGTSLYNEQFF. The J gene is TRBJ2-1, the V gene TRBV10-2, with 9 positions matching TRBD2. Per the germline V gene, CDR1 is WSHSY and CDR2 is SAAADI. With 8 bases clipped from V and 4 bases from J, the junction kept 3 bases outside the gene matches. The CDR3 runs 13 residues.